The entry below describes one TCR beta chain. Its antigen is currently unknown. The data derive from a study of beta chain features in type 1 diabetes. The study, taken as a whole, reports: All four CD4+ subsets from Type 1 diabetes patients carried moderately but significantly shorter TCRB CDR3s. Any HLA effect on TCRB rearrangement was left unresolved by small sub-analyses. Type 1 diabetes patients had fewer VDJ junction insertions and more deletions.

This CDR3 region has 16 residues. Trimming shortened V by 2 bases and J by 0 bases, and 14 bases separated the two germline ends. Germline V gene lookup returns CDR1 MNHEY and CDR2 SVGAGI. CD4+ naive, central memory, regulatory and stem cell-like memory cells were sorted via CD45RO/CCR7/CD25/CD127/CD95/CD27. cDNA synthesis used the whole RNA isolate, giving expressed TCRB sequences. Around 3.5 million reads on average were seen across naive, central memory and regulatory T cell samples. Only in-frame clones appear in the TCRdb table, and some are missing; sequencing was by immunoSEQ multiplex PCR. Of under 250,000 clones listed, approximately 14% are singletons.

The chain carries TRBV6-5 and TRBJ2-7, with D uncertain. Sequences were obtained from naive CD4+ T cells from blood. This clonotype originated in a young man with type 1 diabetes. The CDR3 DNA is TGTGCCAGCAGTTACGGCCGTTGGCCGGGCTCCTACGAGCAGTACTTC. This translates into CASSYGRWPGSYEQYF.